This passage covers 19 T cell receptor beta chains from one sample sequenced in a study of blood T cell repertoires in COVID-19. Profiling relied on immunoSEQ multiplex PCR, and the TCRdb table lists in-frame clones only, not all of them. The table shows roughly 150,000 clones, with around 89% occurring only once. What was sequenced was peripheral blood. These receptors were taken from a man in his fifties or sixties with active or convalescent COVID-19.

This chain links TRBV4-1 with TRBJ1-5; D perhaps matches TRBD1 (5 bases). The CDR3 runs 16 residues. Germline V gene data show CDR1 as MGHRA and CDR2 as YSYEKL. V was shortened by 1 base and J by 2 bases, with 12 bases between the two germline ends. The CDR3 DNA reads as TGCGCCAGCAGCCAAGGATGGGGGGGAGGCAATCAGCCCCAGCATTTT. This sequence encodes CASSQGWGGGNQPQHF.

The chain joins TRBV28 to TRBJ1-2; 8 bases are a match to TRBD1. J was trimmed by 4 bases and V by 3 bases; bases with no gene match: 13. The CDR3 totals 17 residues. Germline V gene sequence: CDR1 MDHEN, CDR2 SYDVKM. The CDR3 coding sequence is TGTGCCAGCAGTTTGGCGTCAGGGGGCGCCGGGAGCTATGGCTACACCTTC. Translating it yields CASSLASGGAGSYGYTF.

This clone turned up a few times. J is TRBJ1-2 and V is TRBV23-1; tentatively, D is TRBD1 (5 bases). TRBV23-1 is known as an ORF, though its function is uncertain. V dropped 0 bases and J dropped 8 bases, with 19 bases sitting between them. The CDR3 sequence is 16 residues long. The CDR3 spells CASSQSRPGLLVGYTF. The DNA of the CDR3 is TGCGCCAGCAGTCAATCGAGGCCAGGGCTTTTGGTAGGCTACACCTTC.

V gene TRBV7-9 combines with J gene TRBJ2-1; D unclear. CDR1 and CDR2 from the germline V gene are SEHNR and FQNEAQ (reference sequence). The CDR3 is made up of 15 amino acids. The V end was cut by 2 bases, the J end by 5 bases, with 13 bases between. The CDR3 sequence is CASSLMAGPNNEQFF. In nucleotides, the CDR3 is TGTGCCAGCAGCTTAATGGCAGGCCCAAACAATGAGCAGTTCTTC.

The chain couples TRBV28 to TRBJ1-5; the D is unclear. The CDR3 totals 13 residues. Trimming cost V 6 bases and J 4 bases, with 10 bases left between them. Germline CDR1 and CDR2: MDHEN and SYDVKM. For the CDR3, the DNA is TGTGCCAGCAGGGAGAAGTTTAATCAGCCCCAGCATTTT. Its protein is CASREKFNQPQHF.

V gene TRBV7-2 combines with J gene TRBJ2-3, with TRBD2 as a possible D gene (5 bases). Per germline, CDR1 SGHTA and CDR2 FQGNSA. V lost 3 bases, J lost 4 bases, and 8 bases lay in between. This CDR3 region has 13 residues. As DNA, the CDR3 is TGTGCCAGCAGCTTCGGGGTGGCAGATACGCAGTATTTT. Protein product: CASSFGVADTQYF.

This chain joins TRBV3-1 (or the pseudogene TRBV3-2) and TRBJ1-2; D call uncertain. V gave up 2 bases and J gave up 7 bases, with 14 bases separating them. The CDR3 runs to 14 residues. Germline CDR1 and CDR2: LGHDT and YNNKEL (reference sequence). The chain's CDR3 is CASSQKSTAFGYTF. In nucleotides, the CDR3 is TGTGCCAGCAGCCAAAAGTCCACTGCGTTTGGCTACACCTTC.

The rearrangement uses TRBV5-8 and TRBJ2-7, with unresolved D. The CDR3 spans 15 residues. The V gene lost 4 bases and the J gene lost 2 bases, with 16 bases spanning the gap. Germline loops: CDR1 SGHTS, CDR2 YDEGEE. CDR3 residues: CASSPNYLAAYEQYF. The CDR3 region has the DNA TGTGCCAGCAGCCCCAACTACCTTGCTGCCTACGAGCAGTACTTC.

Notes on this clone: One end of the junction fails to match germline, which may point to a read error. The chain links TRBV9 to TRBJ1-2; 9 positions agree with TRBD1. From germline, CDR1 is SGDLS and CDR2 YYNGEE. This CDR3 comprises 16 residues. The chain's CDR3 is CASNVASDRGYDGYTF. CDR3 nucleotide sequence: TGTGCCAGCAACGTAGCCTCGGACAGGGGATATGATGGCTACACCTTC.

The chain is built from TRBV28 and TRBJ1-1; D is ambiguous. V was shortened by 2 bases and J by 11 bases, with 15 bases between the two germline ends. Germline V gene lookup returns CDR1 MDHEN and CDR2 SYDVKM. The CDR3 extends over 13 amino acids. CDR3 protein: CASSLILNSRAFF. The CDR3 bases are TGTGCCAGCAGTTTAATCCTGAATTCGCGCGCTTTCTTT. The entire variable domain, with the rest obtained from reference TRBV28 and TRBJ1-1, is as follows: DVKVTQSSRYLVKRTGEKVFLECVQDMDHENMFWYRQDPGLGLRLIYFSYDVKMKEKGDIPEGYSVSREKKERFSLILESASTNQTSMYLCASSLILNSRAFFGQGTRLTVV.

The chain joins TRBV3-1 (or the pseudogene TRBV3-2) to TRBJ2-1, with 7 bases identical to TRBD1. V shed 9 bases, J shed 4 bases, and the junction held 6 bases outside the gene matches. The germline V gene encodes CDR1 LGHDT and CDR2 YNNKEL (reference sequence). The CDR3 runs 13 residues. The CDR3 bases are TGTGCCAGAGACCCGACAGGGTACAATGAGCAGTTCTTC. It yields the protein CARDPTGYNEQFF.

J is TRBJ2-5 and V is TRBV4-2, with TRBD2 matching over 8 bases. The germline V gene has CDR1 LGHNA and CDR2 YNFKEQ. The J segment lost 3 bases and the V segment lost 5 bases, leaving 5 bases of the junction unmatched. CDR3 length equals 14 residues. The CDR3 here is CASSTSGLEETQYF. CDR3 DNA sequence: TGTGCCAGCAGCACTTCGGGACTAGAAGAGACCCAGTACTTC.

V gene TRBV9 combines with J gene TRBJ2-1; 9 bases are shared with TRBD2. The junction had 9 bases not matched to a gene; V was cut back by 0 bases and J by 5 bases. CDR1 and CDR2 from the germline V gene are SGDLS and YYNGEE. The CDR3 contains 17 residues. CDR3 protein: CASSVASSGSVNNEQFF. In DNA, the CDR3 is TGTGCCAGCAGCGTAGCGAGTAGCGGGAGTGTAAACAATGAGCAGTTCTTC.

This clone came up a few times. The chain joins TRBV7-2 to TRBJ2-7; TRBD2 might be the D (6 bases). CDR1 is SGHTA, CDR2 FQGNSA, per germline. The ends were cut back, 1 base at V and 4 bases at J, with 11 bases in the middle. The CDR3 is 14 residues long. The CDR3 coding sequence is TGTGCCAGCAGCTTAGGTCCGACTAGATACGAGCAGTACTTC. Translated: CASSLGPTRYEQYF.

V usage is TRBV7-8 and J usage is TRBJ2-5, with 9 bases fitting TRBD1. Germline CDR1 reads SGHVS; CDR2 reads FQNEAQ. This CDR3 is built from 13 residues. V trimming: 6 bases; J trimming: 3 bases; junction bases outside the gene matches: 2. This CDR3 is CASSWDREETQYF. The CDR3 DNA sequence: TGTGCCAGCAGTTGGGACAGGGAAGAGACCCAGTACTTC.

This chain's CDR3 is CAWSARQGVIFDTQYF. As DNA, the CDR3 is TGTGCCTGGAGTGCCCGACAGGGGGTTATATTTGATACGCAGTATTTT. The J gene is TRBJ2-3, the V gene TRBV30; 9 bases map to TRBD1. The germline CDR1 and CDR2 sequences are GTSNPN and SVGIG (reference sequence). There are 16 residues in the CDR3. V was clipped by 1 base and J by 6 bases; unmatched bases: 11.

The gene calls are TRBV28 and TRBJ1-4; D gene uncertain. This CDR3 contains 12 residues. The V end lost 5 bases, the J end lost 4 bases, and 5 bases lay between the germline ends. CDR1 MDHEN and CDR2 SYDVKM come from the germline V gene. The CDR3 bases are TGTGCCAGCAGTCTCCTTAATGAAAAACTGTTTTTT. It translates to CASSLLNEKLFF.

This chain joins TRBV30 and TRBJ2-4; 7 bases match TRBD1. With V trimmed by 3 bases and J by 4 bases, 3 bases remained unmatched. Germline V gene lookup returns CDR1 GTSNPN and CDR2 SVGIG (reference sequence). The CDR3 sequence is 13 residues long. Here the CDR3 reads CAWRPGQKNIQYF. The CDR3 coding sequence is TGTGCCTGGAGACCGGGACAGAAAAACATTCAGTACTTC.

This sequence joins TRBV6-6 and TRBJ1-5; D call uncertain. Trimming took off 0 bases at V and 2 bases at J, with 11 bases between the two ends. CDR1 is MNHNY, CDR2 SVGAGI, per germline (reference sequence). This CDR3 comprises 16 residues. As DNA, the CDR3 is TGTGCCAGCAGTTACTCGAGCGGAGGAGGCAATCAGCCCCAGCATTTT. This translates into CASSYSSGGGNQPQHF.